Shown below are 32 T cell receptor beta chains from a single sample sequenced in a study of blood T cell repertoires in COVID-19. Sequencing was performed with immunoSEQ multiplex PCR; in TCRdb, only in-frame clones are kept and a portion is missing. The sample lists some 250,000 clones, about four fifths occurring once. Source material: peripheral blood. Receptor source: a woman of 80 years or more with acute or convalescent COVID-19.

The chain employs TRBV20-1 and TRBJ2-7; 11 bases fit TRBD1. The CDR3 is made up of 16 amino acids. V was clipped by 3 bases and J by 2 bases; unmatched bases: 9. The V gene's germline CDR1 is DFQATT and CDR2 SNEGSKA (reference sequence). In DNA, the CDR3 is TGCAGTGCTAGTTACCGAGGGACAGGGGGGCCCTACGAGCAGTACTTC. Translated, it gives CSASYRGTGGPYEQYF.

The chain employs TRBV18 and TRBJ1-6; D is unclear. This CDR3 comprises 15 residues. Germline CDR1 reads KGHSH; CDR2 reads LQKENI. V shed 3 bases and J shed 8 bases, with 14 bases lying between them. Here the CDR3 DNA reads TGTGCCAGCTCACCGGTGGGCCCCGGGGATTCACCCCTCCACTTT. Amino acids: CASSPVGPGDSPLHF.

This sequence joins TRBV18 and TRBJ2-2; 7 bases agree with TRBD1. The ends lost 3 bases at V and 3 bases at J; junction bases unmatched: 4. Germline loops: CDR1 KGHSH, CDR2 LQKENI. The CDR3 runs to 15 residues. In nucleotides, the CDR3 is TGTGCCAGCTCACCGGCGACAGGGTACACCGGGGAGCTGTTTTTT. Translated, it gives CASSPATGYTGELFF. The full variable domain, in which reference TRBV18 and TRBJ2-2 provide the parts outside the CDR3, is NAGVMQNPRHLVRRRGQEARLRCSPMKGHSHVYWYRQLPEEGLKFMVYLQKENIIDESGMPKERFSAEFPKEGPSILRIQQVVRGDSAAYFCASSPATGYTGELFFGEGSRLTVL.

The chain has TRBV10-3 and TRBJ1-6, with a weak D call TRBD1 (5 bases). V was pared by 3 bases and J by 7 bases, with 19 bases between. Per germline, CDR1 ENHRY and CDR2 SYGVKD. CDR3 length: 17 amino acids. The CDR3 here is CAISETPGLGGNSPLHF. In DNA, the CDR3 is TGTGCCATCAGTGAAACACCGGGACTCGGGGGAAATTCACCCCTCCACTTT.

This clone was seen once. V and J are TRBV2 and TRBJ2-1, with 10 nucleotides matching TRBD1. The CDR3 has 13 amino acids. The J segment lost 9 bases and the V segment lost 7 bases, leaving 6 bases of the junction unmatched. CDR1 SNHLY and CDR2 FYNNEI come from the germline V gene. CDR3 protein: CASTGQGLGEQFF. The CDR3 DNA is TGTGCCAGCACGGGACAGGGGCTCGGTGAGCAGTTCTTC.

This clone was seen a handful of times. The rearrangement links TRBV7-9 to TRBJ2-7; D is undetermined. V was shortened by 5 bases and J by 5 bases, with 16 bases between the two germline ends. The CDR3 has 14 amino acids. The germline gives CDR1 SEHNR, CDR2 FQNEAQ (reference sequence). Here the CDR3 reads CASSPTRVGDEQYF. CDR3 sequence (DNA): TGTGCCAGCAGCCCAACTCGGGTCGGCGACGAGCAGTACTTC.

The chain uses TRBV5-1 and TRBJ2-4; 9 bases match TRBD1. The CDR3 extends over 17 amino acids. CDR1 is SGHRS, CDR2 YFSETQ, per germline. V shed 2 bases, J shed 0 bases, and the junction held 6 bases outside the gene matches. CDR3 sequence: CASSLSDRGLAKNIQYF. The DNA of the CDR3 is TGCGCCAGCAGCTTATCGGACAGGGGTCTAGCCAAAAACATTCAGTACTTC. The complete variable domain, with remaining parts taken from reference TRBV5-1 and TRBJ2-4, reads KAGVTQTPRYLIKTRGQQVTLSCSPISGHRSVSWYQQTPGQGLQFLFEYFSETQRNKGNFPGRFSGRQFSNSRSEMNVSTLELGDSALYLCASSLSDRGLAKNIQYFGAGTRLSVL.

The chain links TRBV6-5 to TRBJ2-1; 7 nucleotides match TRBD1. This CDR3 contains 13 residues. Germline assignment: CDR1 MNHEY and CDR2 SVGAGI. Trimming cost V 5 bases and J 2 bases; bases outside gene matches: 0. CDR3 amino acids: CASSTGAYNEQFF. The CDR3 DNA sequence: TGTGCCAGCAGTACAGGGGCCTACAATGAGCAGTTCTTC.

In this sample, this clone turned up a few times. The V call is TRBV12-3 or TRBV12-4, the J call TRBJ2-5; maybe TRBD1 (5 bases). The CDR3 covers 13 residues. V was trimmed by 5 bases and J by 2 bases, leaving 9 bases between them. The CDR3 loop is CASSRGRQETQYF. The CDR3 DNA reads TGTGCCAGCAGTAGGGGCAGACAAGAGACCCAGTACTTC.

The rearrangement links TRBV2 to TRBJ1-2; 7 nucleotides match TRBD1. Germline CDR1 reads SNHLY; CDR2 reads FYNNEI. There are 15 residues in the CDR3. Trimming cost V 4 bases and J 2 bases; bases outside gene matches: 7. CDR3 region: CASSAYRGQNYGYTF. CDR3 nucleotide sequence: TGTGCCAGCAGTGCCTACAGGGGTCAGAACTATGGCTACACCTTC. Full variable domain (missing parts from reference TRBV2 and TRBJ1-2): EPEVTQTPSHQVTQMGQEVILRCVPISNHLYFYWYRQILGQKVEFLVSFYNNEISEKSEIFDDQFSVERPDGSNFTLKIRSTKLEDSAMYFCASSAYRGQNYGYTFGSGTRLTVV.

The rearrangement uses TRBV7-9 and TRBJ1-2, with D hard to call. V lost 5 bases to trimming and J lost 7 bases, with 17 bases between them. CDR3 length equals 14 residues. The germline V gene encodes CDR1 SEHNR and CDR2 FQNEAQ (reference sequence). As DNA, the CDR3 is TGTGCCAGCAGCCGAAACCCTCTGGGGAGTGGCTACACCTTC. This gives the protein CASSRNPLGSGYTF. Drawing the rest from reference TRBV7-9 and TRBJ1-2, the complete variable domain is DTGVSQNPRHKITKRGQNVTFRCDPISEHNRLYWYRQTLGQGPEFLTYFQNEAQLEKSRLLSDRFSAERPKGSFSTLEIQRTEQGDSAMYLCASSRNPLGSGYTFGSGTRLTVV.

In its sample, this clone was seen a few times. The chain links TRBV10-2 to TRBJ1-5; possible D gene TRBD1, 6 bases. V was cut by 3 bases and J by 2 bases, with 11 bases left in between. The CDR3 runs 15 residues. In germline, CDR1 is WSHSY, CDR2 SAAADI. The CDR3 region has the DNA TGCGCCAGCAGTGATGGGGGCAGCGGCAATCAGCCCCAGCATTTT. Its translation: CASSDGGSGNQPQHF.

This clone was picked up a small number of times. The rearrangement uses TRBV24-1 and TRBJ2-1, with a tentative D call TRBD2 (6 bases). Germline V gives CDR1 KGHDR, CDR2 SFDVKD. Trimming took 3 bases from V and 10 from J, leaving 15 bases between them. This CDR3 contains 14 residues. CDR3 nucleotides: TGTGCCACCAGTGATAGGGACTTCCCGGGGGAGCAGTTCTTC. This translates into CATSDRDFPGEQFF.

The chain joins TRBV4-2 to TRBJ2-3, with D possibly matching TRBD2 (6 bases). V was trimmed by 4 bases and J by 0 bases, leaving 11 bases between them. CDR1 and CDR2 (germline): LGHNA, YNFKEQ. The CDR3 loop spans 15 amino acids. CDR3 loop: CASSPRTTSTDTQYF. The CDR3 nucleotides read TGTGCCAGCAGCCCTCGGACTACTAGCACAGATACGCAGTATTTT.

The rearrangement joins TRBV4-1 to TRBJ2-7, with TRBD1 matching 9 bases. Germline V CDR1 and CDR2: MGHRA, YSYEKL. V shed 3 bases and J 3 bases; nucleotides not matched to a gene: 6. The CDR3 contains 15 residues. The CDR3 DNA is TGCGCCAGCAGCCACCCGGGACAGGGCCGCTACGAGCAGTACTTC. It yields the protein CASSHPGQGRYEQYF.

V gene TRBV28 combines with J gene TRBJ1-4, with unresolved D. V dropped 6 bases and J dropped 8 bases, with 16 bases sitting between them. The CDR3 length is 14 residues. CDR1 is MDHEN, CDR2 SYDVKM, per germline. The CDR3 region is CASSPPVAWEKLFF. DNA of the CDR3: TGTGCCAGCAGCCCCCCAGTGGCTTGGGAAAAACTGTTTTTT.

In nucleotides, the CDR3 is TGCAGTGCTAGTTCCGGGACAGGGGCCCTGATATCCCACTTT. Its protein product is CSASSGTGALISHF. The chain has TRBV20-1 and TRBJ1-6; 10 bases align to TRBD1. Germline V lookup: CDR1 DFQATT, CDR2 SNEGSKA (reference sequence). The CDR3 covers 14 residues. J was trimmed by 18 bases and V by 3 bases; bases with no gene match: 14.

The V gene is TRBV11-2, the J gene TRBJ2-1; the D gene is possibly TRBD2 (5 bases). Germline CDR1 is SGHAT and CDR2 is FQNNGV. V was pared by 6 bases and J by 1 base, with 25 bases between. The CDR3 totals 19 residues. The CDR3 here is CASSLLGIPQFFSYNEQFF. As DNA, the CDR3 is TGTGCCAGCAGTCTCCTCGGGATCCCTCAATTCTTTTCCTACAATGAGCAGTTCTTC.

About this clone: This same CDR3 is encoded by further DNA sequences in the sample. CDR3 region: CASSPGGTDTQYF. CDR3 DNA sequence: TGTGCCAGCAGCCCCGGGGGGACAGATACGCAGTATTTT. The chain recombines TRBV3-1 (or the pseudogene TRBV3-2) with TRBJ2-3; the match to TRBD2 covers 7 bases. This CDR3 is built from 13 residues. Trimming cost V 4 bases and J 3 bases; bases outside gene matches: 1. The V gene's germline CDR1 is LGHDT and CDR2 YNNKEL (reference sequence).

This clone has a single count. The genes are TRBV15 and TRBJ1-3; perhaps TRBD1 as D (5 bases). CDR1 is LNHNV, CDR2 YYDKDF, per germline (reference sequence). V was pared by 3 bases and J by 0 bases, with 12 bases between. CDR3 size: 16 residues. The CDR3 loop reads CATSRTPGFSGNTIYF. In nucleotides, the CDR3 is TGTGCCACCAGCAGGACACCAGGGTTCTCTGGAAACACCATATATTTT. The full variable domain, with the rest looked up from reference TRBV15 and TRBJ1-3, is DAMVIQNPRYQVTQFGKPVTLSCSQTLNHNVMYWYQQKSSQAPKLLFHYYDKDFNNEADTPDNFQSRRPNTSFCFLDIRSPGLGDTAMYLCATSRTPGFSGNTIYFGEGSWLTVV.

V gene TRBV5-1 combines with J gene TRBJ2-5; tentative D call: TRBD1 (6 bases). V lost 0 bases and J 4 bases, leaving 19 bases between the germline ends. Germline V gene data show CDR1 as SGHRS and CDR2 as YFSETQ. This CDR3 region has 17 residues. In DNA form, the CDR3 reads TGCGCCAGCAGCTTGGCCTTACAGGGTCCCATCTCAGAGACCCAGTACTTC. Translation: CASSLALQGPISETQYF. Full variable domain (rest looked up from reference TRBV5-1 and TRBJ2-5): KAGVTQTPRYLIKTRGQQVTLSCSPISGHRSVSWYQQTPGQGLQFLFEYFSETQRNKGNFPGRFSGRQFSNSRSEMNVSTLELGDSALYLCASSLALQGPISETQYFGPGTRLLVL.

The rearrangement joins TRBV19 to TRBJ2-6; the D gene is possibly TRBD2 (5 bases). The CDR3 extends over 18 amino acids. Trimming stripped 0 bases from V and 0 bases from J, with 12 bases between. Germline V gene sequence: CDR1 LNHDA, CDR2 SQIVND (reference sequence). CDR3 protein: CASSIDLLAYSGANVLTF. The CDR3 DNA reads as TGTGCCAGTAGTATAGATCTGCTAGCTTACTCTGGGGCCAACGTCCTGACTTTC. Full variable domain (outside the CDR3, taken from reference TRBV19 and TRBJ2-6): DGGITQSPKYLFRKEGQNVTLSCEQNLNHDAMYWYRQDPGQGLRLIYYSQIVNDFQKGDIAEGYSVSREKKESFPLTVTSAQKNPTAFYLCASSIDLLAYSGANVLTFGAGSRLTVL.

The chain joins TRBV25-1 to TRBJ1-4; unclear D gene. CDR1 MGHDK and CDR2 SYGVNS come from the germline V gene. V lost 1 base, J lost 8 bases, and 17 bases lay in between. The length of the CDR3 is 16 residues. The CDR3 sequence is CASSESRLGGGEKLFF. The CDR3 DNA reads TGTGCCAGCAGTGAATCGCGTTTGGGTGGAGGCGAAAAACTGTTTTTT.

The J gene is TRBJ2-1, the V gene TRBV10-1; 10 nucleotides agree with TRBD2. The trim removed 0 bases at V and 6 bases at J, leaving 2 bases unmatched. Germline lookup yields CDR1 WNHNN and CDR2 SYGVQD (reference sequence). The CDR3 sequence is 15 residues long. The CDR3 loop reads CASSESSGGLNEQFF. In DNA, the CDR3 is TGCGCCAGCAGTGAGTCTAGCGGGGGGCTCAATGAGCAGTTCTTC.

This sequence joins TRBV5-4 and TRBJ2-3; TRBD2 aligns across 9 bases. The CDR3 sequence is 16 residues long. J gave up 1 base and V 3 bases, and 6 bases lay outside the gene matches. The V gene's germline CDR1 is SGHNT and CDR2 YYREEE (reference sequence). CDR3: CASSSSRTSGTDTQYF. The CDR3 coding sequence is TGTGCCAGCAGCTCCTCACGGACTAGCGGCACAGATACGCAGTATTTT.

This clone was observed a single time. This rearrangement joins TRBV27 to TRBJ2-1; the match to TRBD2 covers 9 bases. Germline V CDR1 and CDR2: MNHEY, SMNVEV (reference sequence). The CDR3 totals 17 residues. Germline trimming cut 6 bases from V and 0 bases from J; bases unmatched to any gene: 9. CDR3 loop: CASRGSGGRTSYNEQFF. The CDR3 DNA sequence: TGTGCCAGCAGGGGTAGCGGGGGAAGAACCTCCTACAATGAGCAGTTCTTC.

V usage is TRBV4-1 and J usage is TRBJ1-6; TRBD1 is a possible D gene (6 bases). This CDR3 comprises 16 residues. Germline V gene data show CDR1 as MGHRA and CDR2 as YSYEKL. The V and J ends lost 2 bases and 5 bases respectively, with 13 bases between them. The CDR3, as DNA: TGCGCCAGCAGCCAAAGGAGGAACAGGGATAATTCACCCCTCCACTTT. It yields the protein CASSQRRNRDNSPLHF.

This clone has more than one count but fewer than ten. This sequence joins TRBV18 and TRBJ1-2; no reliable D call. The CDR3 is 11 residues long. Germline lookup yields CDR1 KGHSH and CDR2 LQKENI. Trimming cost V 5 bases and J 5 bases, with 6 bases left between them. As DNA, the CDR3 is TGTGCCAGCTCAGCCGAGTATGGCTACACCTTC. Its protein product is CASSAEYGYTF.

The chain is built from TRBV6-5 and TRBJ1-2, with 7 bases fitting TRBD1. Germline V gene data show CDR1 as MNHEY and CDR2 as SVGAGI. V lost 0 bases and J lost 8; bases outside the gene matches: 9. CDR3 size: 15 residues. CDR3 DNA sequence: TGTGCCAGCAGTTACTCGAAGGGGGCCCGTTCCGGCTACACCTTC. This encodes CASSYSKGARSGYTF.

This clone showed up just once. V is TRBV5-4 and J is TRBJ1-2; 11 nucleotides agree with TRBD1. The CDR3 is 17 residues long. The V gene's germline CDR1 is SGHNT and CDR2 YYREEE (reference sequence). V gave up 5 bases and J gave up 4 bases; unmatched junction bases: 13. CDR3 loop: CASRTGTGGGLGYGYTF. The CDR3 DNA is TGTGCCAGCAGGACCGGGACAGGGGGAGGCCTCGGCTATGGCTACACCTTC.

J is TRBJ2-3 and V is TRBV6-6; 9 bases agree with TRBD1. Losses at the gene ends were 5 bases for V and 2 bases for J; bases not matched to a gene: 8. This CDR3 comprises 16 residues. Per the germline V gene, CDR1 is MNHNY and CDR2 is SVGAGI (reference sequence). The CDR3 region is CASSPRGTGYTDTQYF. CDR3 bases: TGTGCCAGCAGTCCCCGAGGGACAGGGTACACAGATACGCAGTATTTT.

CDR3 nucleotides: TGTGCCAGCAGCTTAACGGACAGTAATGAAGCTTTCTTT. Its translation is CASSLTDSNEAFF. This sequence joins TRBV7-8 and TRBJ1-1; maybe TRBD1 (6 bases). V was trimmed by 2 bases and J by 7 bases, leaving 11 bases between them. CDR1 and CDR2 from the germline V gene are SGHVS and FQNEAQ. The CDR3 totals 13 residues.